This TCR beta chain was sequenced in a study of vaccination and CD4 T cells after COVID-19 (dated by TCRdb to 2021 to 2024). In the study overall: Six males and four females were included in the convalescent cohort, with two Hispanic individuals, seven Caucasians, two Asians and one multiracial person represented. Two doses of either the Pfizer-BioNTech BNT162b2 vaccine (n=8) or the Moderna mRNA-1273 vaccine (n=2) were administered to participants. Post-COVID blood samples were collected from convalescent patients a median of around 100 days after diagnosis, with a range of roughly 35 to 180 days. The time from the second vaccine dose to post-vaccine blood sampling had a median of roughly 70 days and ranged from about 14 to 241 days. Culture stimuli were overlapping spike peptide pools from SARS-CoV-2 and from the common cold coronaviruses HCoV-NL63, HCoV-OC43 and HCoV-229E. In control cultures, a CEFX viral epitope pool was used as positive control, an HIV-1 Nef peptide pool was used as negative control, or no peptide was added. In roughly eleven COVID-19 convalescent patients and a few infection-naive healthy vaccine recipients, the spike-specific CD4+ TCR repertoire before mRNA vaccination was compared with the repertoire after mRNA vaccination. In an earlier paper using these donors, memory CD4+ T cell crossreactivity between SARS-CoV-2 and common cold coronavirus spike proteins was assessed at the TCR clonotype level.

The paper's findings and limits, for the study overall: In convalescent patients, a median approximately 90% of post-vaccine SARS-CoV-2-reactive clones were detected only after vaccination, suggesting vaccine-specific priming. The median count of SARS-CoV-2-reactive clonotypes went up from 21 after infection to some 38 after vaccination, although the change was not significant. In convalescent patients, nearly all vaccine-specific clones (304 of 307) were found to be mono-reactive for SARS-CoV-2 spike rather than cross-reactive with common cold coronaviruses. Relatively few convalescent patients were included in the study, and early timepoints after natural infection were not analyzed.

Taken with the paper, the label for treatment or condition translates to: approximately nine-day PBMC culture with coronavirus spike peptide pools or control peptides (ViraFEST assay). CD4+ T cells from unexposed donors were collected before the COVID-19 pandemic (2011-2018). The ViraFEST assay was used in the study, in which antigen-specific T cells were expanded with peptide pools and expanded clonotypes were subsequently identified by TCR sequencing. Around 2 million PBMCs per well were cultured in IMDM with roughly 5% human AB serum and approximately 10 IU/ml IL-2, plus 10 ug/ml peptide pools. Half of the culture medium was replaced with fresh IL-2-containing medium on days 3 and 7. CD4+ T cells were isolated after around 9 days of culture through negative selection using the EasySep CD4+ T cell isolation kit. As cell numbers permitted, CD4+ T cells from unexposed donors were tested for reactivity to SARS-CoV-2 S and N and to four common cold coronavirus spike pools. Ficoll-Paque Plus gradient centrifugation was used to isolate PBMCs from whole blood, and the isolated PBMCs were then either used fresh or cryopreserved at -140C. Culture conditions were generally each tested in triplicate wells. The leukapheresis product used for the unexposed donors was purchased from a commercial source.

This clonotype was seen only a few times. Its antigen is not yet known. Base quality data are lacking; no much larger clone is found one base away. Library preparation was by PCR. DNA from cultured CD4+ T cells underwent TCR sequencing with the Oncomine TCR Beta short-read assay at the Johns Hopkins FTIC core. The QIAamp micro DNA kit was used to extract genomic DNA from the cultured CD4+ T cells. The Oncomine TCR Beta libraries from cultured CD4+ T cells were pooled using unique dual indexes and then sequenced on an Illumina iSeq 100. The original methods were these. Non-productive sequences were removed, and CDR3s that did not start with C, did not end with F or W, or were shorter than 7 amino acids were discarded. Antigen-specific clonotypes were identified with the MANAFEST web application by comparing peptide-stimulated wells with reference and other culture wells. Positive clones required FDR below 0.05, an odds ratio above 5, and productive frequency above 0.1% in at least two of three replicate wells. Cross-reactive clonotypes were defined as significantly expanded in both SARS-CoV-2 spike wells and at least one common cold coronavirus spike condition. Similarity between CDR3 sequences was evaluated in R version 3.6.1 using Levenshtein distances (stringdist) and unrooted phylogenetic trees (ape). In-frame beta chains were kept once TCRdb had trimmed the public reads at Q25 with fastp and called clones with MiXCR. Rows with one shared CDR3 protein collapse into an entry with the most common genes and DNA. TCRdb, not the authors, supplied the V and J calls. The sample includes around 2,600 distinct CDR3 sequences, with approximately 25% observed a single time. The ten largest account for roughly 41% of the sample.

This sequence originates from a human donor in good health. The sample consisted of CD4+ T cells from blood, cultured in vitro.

CDR3 protein: CASSEALGTGAIEQYF. The base sequence is TGTGCCAGCAGTGAGGCTCTGGGGACAGGGGCAATCGAGCAGTACTTC. The V gene is TRBV2 and the J gene is TRBJ2-7; the junction holds 10 bases that match TRBD1. The germline V gene provides CDR1 SNHLY and CDR2 FYNNEI. The CDR3 numbers 16 residues from cysteine through phenylalanine. Only the CDR3 DNA is retained, 48 bases long and in frame from the first base. For this chain, trimming is 3 bases at the V end and 6 bases at the J end, and the number of junction bases without a gene match is 11.